What follows is one T cell receptor (beta chain) and its context. Its antigen has not been determined. Per-nucleotide qualities are absent, and no much larger clonotype sits a single base away. Each collaborating institution followed its own protocols to collect whole blood in K2EDTA tubes. Collaborator samples were shipped for TCRbeta analysis as frozen whole blood, isolated PBMCs, or DNA extracted from either sample type. This entry belongs to a study of blood T cell repertoires in COVID-19 (TCRdb year 2020). Some background on the complete study: The collaborator samples originated in the United States, Italy and Spain and spanned the acute and convalescent phases of COVID-19. The prospective study material was composed of cDNA or gDNA derived from T cells, B-cell-depleted T cells, or PBMCs. The dataset comprised deeply sampled blood TCRbeta repertoires from subjects exposed to, actively infected with, or recovered from COVID-19. The repertoires were released in a freely available public database intended as a resource for research on the immune response to SARS-CoV-2. Samples came from the ongoing ImmuneRACE study (first 160 participants) plus 1,254 subjects from 6 global collaborators. The sample metadata nearly always contained a de-identified subject ID, COVID-19 status, age in years and sex. HLA class I and class II types, where available, came from metadata supplied by the sample provider rather than from assay-based typing. The paper as a whole reports these results and caveats: The amount of clinical and demographic metadata varied by source and participant and was provided uncurated.

The immunoSEQ Assay, a bias-controlled multiplex PCR, was used to amplify TCRbeta CDR3 regions from genomic DNA. On the authors' methods: The number of nucleated cells in each sample was estimated from the amplification of reference gene primers within the assay. To quantify the absolute abundance of each unique TCRbeta CDR3 rearrangement, sequence reads were collapsed and filtered. For each sample, productive Simpson clonality was calculated as the square root of Simpson's diversity index across productive rearrangements. Not all clones reach the TCRdb copy of this immuneACCESS table, which keeps in-frame sequences only. Checked studies attribute under half of the gap to unresolved V genes and leave the rest unexplained. V, J and clone size are taken as reported in that table, and D and trimming were inferred from the DNA itself. This sample gives some 74,000 clones in total; approximately 91% of them show up just once. The top ten hold about 27% of the sample.

CDR1 LGHNA and CDR2 YNFKEQ were looked up in the germline V gene. From the cysteine up to the phenylalanine, the CDR3 has a length of 16 residues. The retained sequence is limited to the CDR3, 48 bases, with the frame set at the first base. V is shortened by 0 bases, J by 0 bases, and the region joining them spans 9 bases. Sequenced: peripheral blood. The receptor comes from a man aged 50 to 60 with acute or convalescent COVID-19. The V and J genes are TRBV4-2 and TRBJ2-1; perhaps TRBD2 is the D gene, with 5 bases matching. CDR3 sequence: CASSQDPSSSYNEQFF. The bases read TGTGCCAGCAGCCAAGATCCTAGCAGCTCCTACAATGAGCAGTTCTTC.